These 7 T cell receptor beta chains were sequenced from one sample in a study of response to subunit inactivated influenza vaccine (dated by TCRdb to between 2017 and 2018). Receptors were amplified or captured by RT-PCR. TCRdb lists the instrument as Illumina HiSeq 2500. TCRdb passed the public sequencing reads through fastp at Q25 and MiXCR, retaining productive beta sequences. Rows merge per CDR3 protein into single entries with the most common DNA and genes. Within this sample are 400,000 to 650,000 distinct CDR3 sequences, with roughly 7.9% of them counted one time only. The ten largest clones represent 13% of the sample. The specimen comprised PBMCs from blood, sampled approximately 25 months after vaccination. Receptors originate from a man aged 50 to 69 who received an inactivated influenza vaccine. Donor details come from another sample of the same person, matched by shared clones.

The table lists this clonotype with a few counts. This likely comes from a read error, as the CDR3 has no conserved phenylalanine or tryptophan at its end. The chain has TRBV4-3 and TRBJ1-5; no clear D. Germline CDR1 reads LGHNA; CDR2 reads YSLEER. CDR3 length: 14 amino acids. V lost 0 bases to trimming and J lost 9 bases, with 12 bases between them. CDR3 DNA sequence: TGCGCCAGCAGCCAAGAACGGAGCCGGTCGCCCCAGCATTCT. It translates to CASSQERSRSPQHS.

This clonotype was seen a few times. The CDR3 coding sequence is TGTGCCAGCAGTGAATTCCCGGAAACCTACAATGAGCAGTTCTTC. As protein: CASSEFPETYNEQFF. The chain combines TRBV6-1 with TRBJ2-1; D remains unclear. The CDR3 sequence is 15 residues long. V was shortened by 2 bases and J by 2 bases, with 10 bases between the two germline ends. The germline V gene has CDR1 MNHNS and CDR2 SASEGT.

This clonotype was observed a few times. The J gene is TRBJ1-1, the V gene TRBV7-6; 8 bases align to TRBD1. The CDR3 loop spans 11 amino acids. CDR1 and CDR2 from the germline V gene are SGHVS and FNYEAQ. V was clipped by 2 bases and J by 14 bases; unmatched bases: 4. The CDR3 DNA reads TGTGCCAGCAGCTTACGGACAGGGCTATTCTTT. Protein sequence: CASSLRTGLFF. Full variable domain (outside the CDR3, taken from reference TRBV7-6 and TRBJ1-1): GAGVSQSPRYKVTKRGQDVALRCDPISGHVSLYWYRQALGQGPEFLTYFNYEAQQDKSGLPNDRFSAERPEGSISTLTIQRTEQRDSAMYRCASSLRTGLFFGQGTRLTVV.

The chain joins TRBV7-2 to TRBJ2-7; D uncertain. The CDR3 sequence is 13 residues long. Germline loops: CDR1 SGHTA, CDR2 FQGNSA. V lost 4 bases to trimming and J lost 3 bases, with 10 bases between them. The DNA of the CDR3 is TGTGCCAGCAGCTACGACGGCAACTACGAGCAGTACTTC. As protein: CASSYDGNYEQYF. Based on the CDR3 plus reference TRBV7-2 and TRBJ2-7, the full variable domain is GAGVSQSPSNKVTEKGKDVELRCDPISGHTALYWYRQSLGQGLEFLIYFQGNSAPDKSGLPSDRFSAERTGGSVSTLTIQRTQQEDSAVYLCASSYDGNYEQYFGPGTRLTVT.

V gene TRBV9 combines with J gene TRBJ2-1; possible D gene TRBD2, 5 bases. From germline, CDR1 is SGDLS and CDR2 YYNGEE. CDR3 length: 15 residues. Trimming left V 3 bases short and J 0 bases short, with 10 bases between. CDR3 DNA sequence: TGTGCCAGCAGCGAAAGCGGACCCTCCTACAATGAGCAGTTCTTC. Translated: CASSESGPSYNEQFF.

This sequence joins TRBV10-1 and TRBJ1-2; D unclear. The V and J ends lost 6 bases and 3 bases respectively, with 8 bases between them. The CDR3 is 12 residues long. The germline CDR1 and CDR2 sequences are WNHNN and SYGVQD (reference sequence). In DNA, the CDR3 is TGCGCCAGCAGCAGAGATGACTATGGCTACACCTTC. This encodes CASSRDDYGYTF.

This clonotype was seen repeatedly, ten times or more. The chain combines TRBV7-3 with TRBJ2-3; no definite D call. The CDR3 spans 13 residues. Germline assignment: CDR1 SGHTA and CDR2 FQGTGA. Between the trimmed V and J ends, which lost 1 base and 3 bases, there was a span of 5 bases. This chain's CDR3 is CASSLIRTDTQYF. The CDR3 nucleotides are TGTGCCAGCAGCTTAATTCGGACAGATACGCAGTATTTT.